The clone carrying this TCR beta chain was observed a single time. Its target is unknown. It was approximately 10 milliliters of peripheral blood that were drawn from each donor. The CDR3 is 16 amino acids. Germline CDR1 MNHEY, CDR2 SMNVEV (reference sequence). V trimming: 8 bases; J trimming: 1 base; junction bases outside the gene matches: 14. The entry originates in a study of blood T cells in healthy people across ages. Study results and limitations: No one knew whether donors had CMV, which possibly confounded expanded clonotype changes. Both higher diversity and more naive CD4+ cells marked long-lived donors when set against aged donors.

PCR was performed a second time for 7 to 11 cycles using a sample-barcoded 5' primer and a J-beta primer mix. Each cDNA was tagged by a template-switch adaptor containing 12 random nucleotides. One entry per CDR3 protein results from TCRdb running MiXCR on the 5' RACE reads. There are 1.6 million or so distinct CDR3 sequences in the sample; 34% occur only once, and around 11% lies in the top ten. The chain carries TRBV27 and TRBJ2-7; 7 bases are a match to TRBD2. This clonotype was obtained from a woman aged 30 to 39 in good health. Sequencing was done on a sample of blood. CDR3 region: CASHPTRGGVSYEQYF. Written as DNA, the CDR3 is TGTGCCAGCCATCCCACGAGGGGAGGGGTTTCCTACGAGCAGTACTTC.